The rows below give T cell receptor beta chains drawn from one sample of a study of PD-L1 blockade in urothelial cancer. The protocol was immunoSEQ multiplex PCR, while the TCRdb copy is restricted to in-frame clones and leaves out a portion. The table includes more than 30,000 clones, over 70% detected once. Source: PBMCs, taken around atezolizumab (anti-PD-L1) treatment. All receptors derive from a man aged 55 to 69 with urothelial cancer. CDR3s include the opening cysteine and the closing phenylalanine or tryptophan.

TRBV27 CASSSGGSNQPQHF
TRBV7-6 CASSLGTGYNEKLFF
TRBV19 CASSSSGSTDTQYF
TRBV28 CASSLPSGSGNTIYF
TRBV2 CASSVDRVSEQYF
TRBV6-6 CASSSGTEAFF
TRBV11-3 CASSQGTGQGSYNEQFF
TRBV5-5 CASSFEQGVYEQYF
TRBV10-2 CASSDSDSRYEGYTF
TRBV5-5 CASSLAQVSGNTIYF
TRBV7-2 CASSLGDRGRETQYF
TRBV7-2 CASSLDRTSAIYEQYF
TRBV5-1 CASSGPSGGAGEQFF
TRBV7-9 CASSFTSEQFF
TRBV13 CASSLGRQGLWEQYF
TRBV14 CASSQSLGAQSPLHF
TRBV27 CASSLLFRRGGESYGYTF
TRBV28 CASSDRGNQPQHF
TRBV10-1 CASSEGTYNEQFF
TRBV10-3 CAIGGERPKNIQYF
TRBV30 CAWSGGPGGRLETQYF
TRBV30 CACSAEGHEQYF
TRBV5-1 CASSLGSVGGLQETQYF
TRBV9 CASSRGGGSAYEQYF
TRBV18 CASSPDRARNTIYF
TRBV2 CASSEIKGTSGGPTDTQYF
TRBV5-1 CASSLMLQTFEQFF
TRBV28 CASTPRGAGTYEQYF